This TCR beta chain came from a study of blood T cell repertoires in COVID-19. In terms of age and location, participants ranged from roughly 18 to 90 years and lived in 24 US areas. Recovery meant two consecutive negative NP/OP PCR tests, professional clearance, or resolved symptoms. In the authors' methods: Amplifying reference gene primers gave estimates of nucleated cell counts. Measured with immunoSEQ multiplex PCR; TCRdb has only the in-frame clones, and not every one. The DNA gave D and trimming, while V, J and clone size come from that table. The repertoire includes 150,000 to 200,000 clones, more than 65% of them detected once, and around 15% sits in the top ten. Trimming cost V 5 bases and J 8 bases, with 21 bases left between them. CDR3 length: 16 amino acids. Germline CDR1 and CDR2: SGHAT and FQNNGV.

This sequence originates from a man aged 45-60 years who had recovered from COVID-19. The gene calls are TRBV11-2 and TRBJ1-4, with D possibly being TRBD1 (5 bases). The sample was PBMCs or T cells enriched from blood (not recorded which). In DNA, the CDR3 is TGTGCCAGCAGCCCGAACTGGCAGGGCCCAAGAGAAAAACTGTTTTTT. The encoded protein is CASSPNWQGPREKLFF.